This entry concerns a single T cell receptor beta chain. The CDR3 has 16 amino acids. CDR1 is SNHLY, CDR2 FYNNEI, per germline. V shed 5 bases and J 3 bases; nucleotides not matched to a gene: 10. The sample comes from a study of blood T cell repertoires in COVID-19. Study in general: Sample material is recorded as cDNA or gDNA derived from T cells, B-cell-depleted T cells, or PBMCs.

The protocol was immunoSEQ multiplex PCR, while the TCRdb copy is restricted to in-frame clones and leaves out a portion. The sample has roughly 92,000 clones; over 80% are singletons. The sequenced sample was peripheral blood. The source of this sequence is a woman older than 75 with active or convalescent COVID-19. The chain uses TRBV2 and TRBJ2-3; 8 bases are shared with TRBD1. The chain's CDR3 is CASSLGQGVYTDTQYF. The DNA for the CDR3 is TGTGCCAGCAGTCTAGGACAGGGAGTTTATACAGATACGCAGTATTTT.